This TCR beta chain stems from a study of blood T cell repertoires in COVID-19. As for the study in general: Acute-phase and convalescent COVID-19 samples originated in the United States, Italy and Spain.

Germline values: CDR1 GTSNPN, CDR2 SVGIG (reference sequence). The ends were cut back, 2 bases at V and 3 bases at J, with 19 bases in the middle. CDR3 length: 16 residues. Libraries were prepared by immunoSEQ multiplex PCR; TCRdb keeps only in-frame clonotypes and omits some of them. The repertoire holds about 50,000 clones, with 86% as singletons. The clonotype comes from a woman between 55 and 75 years old with acute or convalescent COVID-19. The chain joins TRBV30 to TRBJ1-2; a possible D gene is TRBD1 (5 bases). The sample consisted of peripheral blood. The CDR3 DNA follows: TGTGCCTGGAGTCCTACTCAAAAGGGGATTTACTATGGCTACACCTTC. Its translation is CAWSPTQKGIYYGYTF.